The 2 T cell receptor beta chains in this list originate from one sample, sequenced in a study of T cell responses to AZD1222 COVID-19 vaccine (dated by TCRdb to the early 2020s). What this sample's time point label stands for: baseline before first vaccination. Library preparation employed the immunoSEQ multiplex PCR assay. TCRdb holds this immuneACCESS table with in-frame rearrangements only. Some clones are missing; in checked studies, unresolved V genes explain under half, and the rest has no known cause. For this sample the table gives some 120,000 clones, of which about nine tenths were detected only once. The ten most abundant clones make up roughly 4.1% of the sample. Specimen: peripheral blood, collected on day 0 of AZD1222 vaccination. The receptors here all came from an adult in good health.

This clone occurred a few times. The chain couples TRBV18 to TRBJ1-4; 7 nucleotides line up with TRBD1. Germline values: CDR1 KGHSH, CDR2 LQKENI. The V and J ends lost 3 bases and 6 bases, in that order; junction bases with no gene match: 4. The CDR3 runs 14 residues. The CDR3 is CASSPGDRDEKLFF. The CDR3 DNA is TGTGCCAGCTCACCTGGTGACAGGGATGAAAAACTGTTTTTT.

The rearrangement links TRBV14 to TRBJ2-1, with D uncertain. The germline V gene encodes CDR1 SGHDN and CDR2 FVKESK. Deletions cut 0 bases from V and 12 bases from J, with 9 bases between. The CDR3 totals 12 residues. CDR3 amino acids: CASSQEWPPQFF. Written as DNA, the CDR3 is TGTGCCAGCAGCCAAGAATGGCCTCCGCAGTTCTTC.